The next 32 T cell receptor beta chains were all read from a single sample in a study of CD8+ T cells in alopecia areata. Treatment: oral pan-JAK inhibitor, 5-10 mg twice daily. Extracted RNA was reverse transcribed, and the resulting cDNA served as sequencing template. Using immunoSEQ multiplex PCR, the repertoire was profiled, and TCRdb retains in-frame clones only, with some absent. The table lists tens of thousands of clones, about 43% of them singletons, with around 21% in the top ten. Sequencing used CD8+ T cells sorted from blood, obtained around week 37, from a patient treated with tofacitinib. The receptors stem from a human donor with alopecia areata.

V gene TRBV29-1 combines with J gene TRBJ2-2; TRBD2 is a possible D gene (5 bases). Germline CDR1 and CDR2: SQVTM and ANQGSEA. The CDR3 runs 11 residues. V lost 6 bases to trimming and J lost 6 bases, with 8 bases between them. CDR3 loop: CSVFGAGELFF. CDR3 DNA sequence: TGCAGCGTGTTCGGGGCCGGGGAGCTGTTTTTT.

The chain links TRBV5-8 to TRBJ2-3; 13 bases match TRBD2. J lost 1 base, V lost 4 bases, and 12 bases had no gene match. Germline V gene data show CDR1 as SGHTS and CDR2 as YDEGEE. This CDR3 region has 19 residues. The CDR3 region has the DNA TGTGCCAGCAGCGTTGGGGGACTAGCGGGATGGCCTGGCACAGATACGCAGTATTTT. It specifies CASSVGGLAGWPGTDTQYF.

The chain has TRBV9 and TRBJ1-3; TRBD1 might be the D (6 bases). The CDR3 is 14 amino acids. Germline V gives CDR1 SGDLS, CDR2 YYNGEE. Trimming took off 4 bases at V and 2 bases at J, with 10 bases between the two ends. The CDR3 coding sequence is TGTGCCAGCAGCCACCCAGGGGCTGGAAACACCATATATTTT. It specifies CASSHPGAGNTIYF. Together with reference TRBV9 and TRBJ1-3, the CDR3 gives the full variable domain: DSGVTQTPKHLITATGQRVTLRCSPRSGDLSVYWYQQSLDQGLQFLIQYYNGEERAKGNILERFSAQQFPDLHSELNLSSLELGDSALYFCASSHPGAGNTIYFGEGSWLTVV.

The chain is built from TRBV7-8 and TRBJ2-7; TRBD2 agrees at 7 bases. CDR1 and CDR2 from the germline V gene are SGHVS and FQNEAQ. V was clipped by 5 bases and J by 2 bases; unmatched bases: 6. This CDR3 region has 14 residues. CDR3 sequence (DNA): TGTGCCAGCAGCCCGGGAGCGGGACCCTACGAGCAGTACTTC. Its protein is CASSPGAGPYEQYF.

J is TRBJ2-2 and V is TRBV29-1; the D gene is possibly TRBD2 (5 bases). Germline V CDR1 and CDR2: SQVTM, ANQGSEA. The CDR3 totals 16 residues. Trimming pared 0 bases from V and 1 base from J, leaving 12 bases between. The CDR3: CSVEDRASRNTGELFF. The CDR3 bases are TGCAGCGTTGAAGATCGGGCTAGCAGGAACACCGGGGAGCTGTTTTTT.

The chain has TRBV25-1 and TRBJ2-3; TRBD1 matches at 7 bases. With 3 bases clipped from V and 4 bases from J, the junction kept 4 bases outside the gene matches. CDR1 and CDR2 from the germline V gene are MGHDK and SYGVNS. The CDR3 runs to 14 residues. CDR3 nucleotides: TGTGCCAGCAGTGACGGACAGGACGCAGATACGCAGTATTTT. Protein sequence: CASSDGQDADTQYF.

V gene TRBV4-1 combines with J gene TRBJ2-1; D is perhaps TRBD2 (5 bases). This CDR3 contains 16 residues. V gave up 0 bases and J gave up 3 bases, with 12 bases separating them. The germline CDR1 and CDR2 sequences are MGHRA and YSYEKL. The CDR3 protein is CASSQDDRSVYNEQFF. The CDR3 DNA reads TGCGCCAGCAGCCAAGATGATCGTAGCGTCTACAATGAGCAGTTCTTC.

This clone has just a few counts. The V gene is TRBV29-1, the J gene TRBJ1-2; D ambiguous. V was clipped by 0 bases and J by 0 bases, with 11 bases between them. CDR3 length: 15 residues. Per the germline V gene, CDR1 is SQVTM and CDR2 is ANQGSEA. CDR3 sequence reads: CSVEDGEFPNYGYTF. CDR3 DNA: TGCAGCGTTGAAGATGGGGAATTTCCTAACTATGGCTACACCTTC.

This chain uses TRBV10-3 with TRBJ2-4; the D gene is possibly TRBD2 (6 bases). Germline lookup yields CDR1 ENHRY and CDR2 SYGVKD. The CDR3 consists of 18 residues. V shed 0 bases and J shed 0 bases, with 15 bases lying between them. The CDR3 protein is CAISESGLALLAKNIQYF. CDR3 sequence (DNA): TGTGCCATCAGTGAGTCGGGCCTAGCGCTGCTAGCCAAAAACATTCAGTACTTC.

The V and J genes are TRBV11-2 and TRBJ2-7, with TRBD2 identical over 7 bases. CDR3 length: 12 amino acids. Germline loops: CDR1 SGHAT, CDR2 FQNNGV. Trimming cost V 8 bases and J 2 bases; bases outside gene matches: 3. CDR3 sequence: CASGGDAYEQYF. In DNA, the CDR3 is TGTGCCAGCGGGGGGGACGCCTACGAGCAGTACTTC.

The sample holds one count of this clone. The chain employs TRBV7-6 and TRBJ1-2; D gene ambiguous. Trimming removed 10 bases from V and 4 bases from J, with 10 bases in between. CDR3 length: 11 residues. CDR1 and CDR2 (germline): SGHVS, FNYEAQ. The CDR3 here is CAIRSGYGYTF. The CDR3 DNA follows: TGTGCCATTCGGAGTGGCTATGGCTACACCTTC. The variable domain in full, with the rest retrieved from reference TRBV7-6 and TRBJ1-2, is GAGVSQSPRYKVTKRGQDVALRCDPISGHVSLYWYRQALGQGPEFLTYFNYEAQQDKSGLPNDRFSAERPEGSISTLTIQRTEQRDSAMYRCAIRSGYGYTFGSGTRLTVV.

The chain joins TRBV6-5 to TRBJ1-2; D possibly corresponds to TRBD1 (5 bases). The ends were cut back, 4 bases at V and 4 bases at J, with 10 bases in the middle. Germline V gene sequence: CDR1 MNHEY, CDR2 SVGAGI. This CDR3 spans 13 amino acids. The CDR3 region is CASSLTGGYGYTF. The CDR3 region has the DNA TGTGCCAGCAGTTTGACCGGGGGCTATGGCTACACCTTC.

The gene calls are TRBV29-1 and TRBJ2-7; 8 bases align to TRBD2. The junction had 5 bases not matched to a gene; V was cut back by 4 bases and J by 3 bases. Germline assignment: CDR1 SQVTM and CDR2 ANQGSEA. The CDR3 sequence is 13 residues long. CDR3 region: CSVVSGSIYEQYF. The CDR3 DNA is TGCAGCGTTGTCAGCGGGAGTATCTACGAGCAGTACTTC.

There are a few counts of this clone. The rearrangement links TRBV29-1 to TRBJ2-7; 11 nucleotides agree with TRBD2. The length of the CDR3 is 13 residues. CDR1 and CDR2 (germline): SQVTM, ANQGSEA. J was trimmed by 2 bases and V by 6 bases; bases with no gene match: 3. The CDR3 loop is CSVLSGRAYEQYF. The CDR3 coding sequence is TGCAGCGTCCTTAGCGGGAGGGCCTACGAGCAGTACTTC.

The chain employs TRBV9 and TRBJ2-7; D is uncertain. There are 13 residues in the CDR3. CDR1 and CDR2 (germline): SGDLS, YYNGEE. The V end lost 4 bases, the J end lost 3 bases, and 11 bases lay between the germline ends. CDR3 sequence reads: CASSLATIYEQYF. The CDR3 DNA sequence: TGTGCCAGCAGCTTAGCAACAATCTACGAGCAGTACTTC. Based on the CDR3 plus reference TRBV9 and TRBJ2-7, the full variable domain is DSGVTQTPKHLITATGQRVTLRCSPRSGDLSVYWYQQSLDQGLQFLIQYYNGEERAKGNILERFSAQQFPDLHSELNLSSLELGDSALYFCASSLATIYEQYFGPGTRLTVT.

V and J are TRBV4-1 and TRBJ1-1; weak D call: TRBD1 (6 bases). CDR3 length equals 14 residues. The germline gives CDR1 MGHRA, CDR2 YSYEKL. Between the trimmed V and J ends, which lost 4 bases and 3 bases, there was a span of 12 bases. This CDR3 is CASSPTGMDTEAFF. DNA for the CDR3: TGCGCCAGCAGCCCTACAGGGATGGACACTGAAGCTTTCTTT.

The V and J genes are TRBV6-1 and TRBJ2-7; D may match TRBD1 or TRBD2 (6 bases each). Germline CDR1 is MNHNS and CDR2 is SASEGT. CDR3 length equals 15 residues. Trimming pared 6 bases from V and 4 bases from J, leaving 19 bases between. CDR3 sequence reads: CASSEGGSIGYEQYF. DNA of the CDR3: TGTGCCAGCAGCGAGGGGGGCTCCATCGGATACGAGCAGTACTTC.

In DNA form, the CDR3 reads TGTGCCAGCAGCTTACGTGCGGACAGCTCCTACGAGCAGTACTTC. It specifies CASSLRADSSYEQYF. This chain connects TRBV7-6 to TRBJ2-7; D might be TRBD1 (6 bases). There are 15 residues in the CDR3. Between the trimmed V and J ends, which lost 2 bases and 0 bases, there was a span of 11 bases. Germline assignment: CDR1 SGHVS and CDR2 FNYEAQ.

The sample holds a few counts of this clone. The rearrangement joins TRBV5-1 to TRBJ2-1, with 11 bases identical to TRBD1. The germline CDR1 and CDR2 sequences are SGHRS and YFSETQ. The junction had 3 bases not matched to a gene; V was cut back by 4 bases and J by 0 bases. This CDR3 contains 16 residues. Here the CDR3 DNA reads TGCGCCAGCAGCGTAGGACAGGGGGCCTCCTACAATGAGCAGTTCTTC. Its protein is CASSVGQGASYNEQFF.

There are a few counts of this clone. The chain has TRBV29-1 and TRBJ2-7, with 9 bases matching TRBD2. V trimming: 3 bases; J trimming: 5 bases; junction bases outside the gene matches: 5. Germline V CDR1 and CDR2: SQVTM, ANQGSEA. The CDR3 length is 13 residues. The CDR3 DNA reads TGCAGCGTTGACAGCGGGAGGAGCCACGAGCAGTACTTC. Amino acids: CSVDSGRSHEQYF.

This clone has just one count. V is TRBV4-1 and J is TRBJ2-7; 10 bases are a match to TRBD2. Germline CDR1 reads MGHRA; CDR2 reads YSYEKL. Trimming removed 4 bases from V and 2 bases from J; junction bases left unmatched: 8. This CDR3 has 16 amino acids. DNA of the CDR3: TGCGCCAGCAGCCCCTTACCCAGCGGGAGGGCCTACGAGCAGTACTTC. Its protein product is CASSPLPSGRAYEQYF.

To note about this clone: A read error may produce the germline difference seen at one junction end. The chain joins TRBV29-1 to TRBJ1-3, with a weak D call TRBD1 (6 bases). The germline CDR1 and CDR2 sequences are SQVTM and ANQGSEA. The CDR3 totals 11 residues. Here the CDR3 reads CSVGEPGAVNF. The CDR3 DNA is TGCAGCGTTGGTGAGCCGGGGGCAGTCAATTTT.

This clone was found a few times. This chain connects TRBV30 to TRBJ1-2; D uncertain. V was cut by 3 bases and J by 10 bases, with 9 bases left in between. This CDR3 spans 10 amino acids. The germline gives CDR1 GTSNPN, CDR2 SVGIG (reference sequence). The CDR3 DNA reads TGTGCCTGGAGGCGGGGAGACTACACCTTC. Amino acid sequence: CAWRRGDYTF. Filled out from reference TRBV30 and TRBJ1-2, the complete variable domain reads SQTIHQWPATLVQPVGSPLSLECTVEGTSNPNLYWYRQAAGRGLQLLFYSVGIGQISSEVPQNLSASRPQDRQFILSSKKLLLSDSGFYLCAWRRGDYTFGSGTRLTVV.

The V call is TRBV4-1, the J call TRBJ1-2; TRBD1 agrees at 10 bases. The CDR3 has 15 amino acids. V shed 1 base and J 6 bases; nucleotides not matched to a gene: 5. Germline V CDR1 and CDR2: MGHRA, YSYEKL. CDR3 bases: TGCGCCAGCAGCCAAGCCTGGGACAGGGGCCATGGCTACACCTTC. Translation: CASSQAWDRGHGYTF.

This clone was observed a few times. The chain uses TRBV15 and TRBJ2-1; 8 positions agree with TRBD2. Germline V gene lookup returns CDR1 LNHNV and CDR2 YYDKDF (reference sequence). Unmatched junction bases numbered 4, after V lost 3 bases and J lost 0 bases. The CDR3 consists of 16 residues. The CDR3 is CATSSLAGSSYNEQFF. The CDR3, as DNA: TGTGCCACCAGCAGCCTAGCGGGCTCCTCCTACAATGAGCAGTTCTTC.

This clone was observed a few times. The V and J genes are TRBV7-2 and TRBJ1-1, with a tentative D call TRBD1 (6 bases). With 4 bases removed from V and 11 bases from J, the gap between germline ends came to 17 bases. The CDR3 runs to 13 residues. The germline V gene encodes CDR1 SGHTA and CDR2 FQGNSA. CDR3 protein: CASSSDRTVLAFF. CDR3 DNA: TGTGCCAGCAGCTCAGACAGGACCGTCCTGGCTTTCTTT.

The V and J genes are TRBV2 and TRBJ2-1; 9 bases match TRBD2. The CDR3 is 15 residues long. Trimming took 2 bases from V and 12 from J; bases not matched to a gene: 11. Germline CDR1 and CDR2: SNHLY and FYNNEI. CDR3 in DNA: TGTGCCAGCAGTGAAAGCCTAGCGGGACCCTTCGGGCAGTTCTTC. It yields the protein CASSESLAGPFGQFF. Using reference TRBV2 and TRBJ2-1 for the parts outside the CDR3, the full variable domain is EPEVTQTPSHQVTQMGQEVILRCVPISNHLYFYWYRQILGQKVEFLVSFYNNEISEKSEIFDDQFSVERPDGSNFTLKIRSTKLEDSAMYFCASSESLAGPFGQFFGPGTRLTVL.

This sequence joins TRBV5-1 and TRBJ2-3; 8 bases are shared with TRBD2. Germline V CDR1 and CDR2: SGHRS, YFSETQ. J lost 4 bases, V lost 0 bases, and 13 bases had no gene match. The CDR3 sequence is 18 residues long. The CDR3 bases are TGCGCCAGCAGCTTGGCTATGACAGCGGGAGAGGACGCAGATACGCAGTATTTT. Residues: CASSLAMTAGEDADTQYF.

The gene calls are TRBV2 and TRBJ1-2, with D possibly TRBD1 on 5 matching bases. V was pared by 4 bases and J by 12 bases, with 9 bases between. This CDR3 comprises 10 residues. From germline, CDR1 is SNHLY and CDR2 FYNNEI. The CDR3 DNA sequence: TGTGCCAGCAGTGGCCGGGGCGACACCTTC. This codes for CASSGRGDTF.

CDR3: CASSLGTGEYEQYF. In nucleotides, the CDR3 is TGTGCCAGCAGTTTAGGGACAGGGGAATACGAGCAGTACTTC. The chain links TRBV27 to TRBJ2-7; 10 nucleotides align to TRBD1. The CDR3 contains 14 residues. Losses at the gene ends were 2 bases for V and 4 bases for J; bases not matched to a gene: 2. The germline CDR1 and CDR2 sequences are MNHEY and SMNVEV (reference sequence).

The rearrangement links TRBV5-1 to TRBJ2-1, with 8 bases matching TRBD2. V lost 0 bases and J lost 4; bases outside the gene matches: 6. Germline CDR1 SGHRS, CDR2 YFSETQ. The CDR3 runs 16 residues. CDR3 sequence: CASSLGGRSQYNEQFF. CDR3 in DNA: TGCGCCAGCAGCTTGGGCGGGAGGTCCCAATACAATGAGCAGTTCTTC.

The rearrangement joins TRBV5-1 to TRBJ2-7; 7 bases map to TRBD2. CDR1 SGHRS and CDR2 YFSETQ come from the germline V gene. The CDR3 length is 15 residues. The J segment lost 0 bases and the V segment lost 2 bases, leaving 5 bases of the junction unmatched. The CDR3, as DNA: TGCGCCAGCAGCTTCGCCGGGAGGAGCTCCTACGAGCAGTACTTC. Its protein product is CASSFAGRSSYEQYF.